Listed below are T cell receptor beta chains from one sample, sequenced in a study of blood T cells in healthy people across ages. TCRdb re-called the 5' RACE reads with MiXCR, one entry per CDR3 protein. Among about 590,000 distinct CDR3 sequences, under 30% were seen once, and the ten largest hold 15% to 17%. The sequenced material came from blood. The receptor source for this set is a woman aged 80 or over in good health. CDR3s include the opening cysteine and the closing phenylalanine or tryptophan. The order of the fields is J gene, clone size, D gene, V gene, CDR3 DNA, CDR3 protein. D genes are given only for firm matches. Some rows have no size entry. The others give once, few or many, or a class for an expanded clone.

TRBJ2-7 many - TRBV11-2 TGTGCCAGCAGCCTTCAGTTATCTCGGGACGAGCAGTACTTC CASSLQLSRDEQYF
TRBJ2-3 - - TRBV7-9 TGTGCCAGCAGCGTTGCAGCTATTAGCACAGATACGCAGTATTTT CASSVAAISTDTQYF
TRBJ2-3 once TRBD2 TRBV29-1 TGCAGCGTTCCGAAAGCGGGAGGAGTTAATACGCAGTATTTT CSVPKAGGVNTQYF
TRBJ2-3 few TRBD2 TRBV18 TGTGCCAGCTCACTAGCTCCCCTCACGGGGGGGCTCACAGATACGCAGTATTTT CASSLAPLTGGLTDTQYF
TRBJ2-1 - - TRBV30 TGTACCTGGGAAAAAAGGAGTGGGGGGGCCTCCTACAATGAGCAGTTCTTC CTWEKRSGGASYNEQFF
TRBJ1-6 few - TRBV12-3/TRBV12-4 TGTGCCAGCACCATAATAGGGGGAAATTCACCCCTCCACTTT CASTIIGGNSPLHF
TRBJ2-3 many - TRBV12-3/TRBV12-4 TGTGCCAGCACCGAGGGGTTAGATACGCAGTATTTT CASTEGLDTQYF
TRBJ2-1 few - TRBV20-1 TGCAGGGCTAGGGGGGGGAATGAGCAGTTCTTC CRARGGNEQFF
TRBJ2-1 - TRBD1 TRBV11-2 TGTGCCAGCAGCTTTGTGGGACAGGGACACAATGAGCAGTTCTTC CASSFVGQGHNEQFF
TRBJ1-2 - - TRBV20-1 TGCAGTGCTAGATCGCAAGGCTACACCTTC CSARSQGYTF
TRBJ2-6 many - TRBV5-1 TGCGCCACCCAAGATACCGCAGGGGCTGGGGCCAACGTCCTGACTTTC CATQDTAGAGANVLTF
TRBJ2-1 many TRBD2 TRBV7-3 TGTGCCAGCAGCTTAGCGGGGGGGTCTAATGTTAACAATGAGCAGTTCTTC CASSLAGGSNVNNEQFF
TRBJ2-5 many TRBD2 TRBV5-5 TGTGCCAGCAGCGCGGGACTAGCGGGGGAGGGGGAGACCCAGTACTTC CASSAGLAGEGETQYF
TRBJ1-2 many - TRBV6-5 TGTGCCAGCACCAGGACGGGGTATGGCTACACCTTC CASTRTGYGYTF
TRBJ1-4 few TRBD1 TRBV11-2 TGTGCCAGCAGCTTGGCGGACAGGGGTTTTGAAAAACTGTTTTTT CASSLADRGFEKLFF
TRBJ1-2 few - TRBV29-1 TGCAGCGTGTACAGTAACTATGGCTACACCTTC CSVYSNYGYTF
TRBJ2-7 many TRBD1 TRBV29-1 TGCAGCGTTACAGGGGTGGGAGAGCAGTACTTC CSVTGVGEQYF
TRBJ1-1 - - TRBV20-1 TGCAGTGCTAGAGACTACAGAACTTTCTTT CSARDYRTFF
TRBJ2-3 few - TRBV9 TGTGCCAGCAGCGTCCAGCCGGGGGCGACAGATACGCAGTATTTT CASSVQPGATDTQYF
TRBJ2-1 many - TRBV7-7 TGTGCCAGCAGCTTGAACAGGGTTAGAGGTGGTGAGCAGTTCTTC CASSLNRVRGGEQFF
TRBJ1-1 many - TRBV10-3 TGTGCCATCAGTGGGGAGGGAGTTACTGAAGCTTTCTTT CAISGEGVTEAFF
TRBJ2-3 many - TRBV9 TGTGCCAGCAGCGTAAACAGTAGGTCCCCTGTACATACGCAGTATTTT CASSVNSRSPVHTQYF
TRBJ1-5 - TRBD1 TRBV30 TGTGCCTGGACCCCAGGGGGCTATAGCAATCAGCCCCAGCATTTT CAWTPGGYSNQPQHF
TRBJ2-2 few TRBD2 TRBV20-1 TGCAGTGCTAGGCACAGCGGGGTAAACACCGGGGAGCTGTTTTTT CSARHSGVNTGELFF
TRBJ1-1 many - TRBV6-4 TGTGCCAGCAGTGCCACCGAGAACACTGAAGCTTTCTTT CASSATENTEAFF
TRBJ1-4 many TRBD1 TRBV10-3 TGTGCCATCAGTGAGCCGAGGACAGGGGAAACTAATGAAAAACTGTTTTTT CAISEPRTGETNEKLFF
TRBJ2-7 many - TRBV15 TGTGCCACCAGCAAAGGACAGAACGAGCAGTACTTC CATSKGQNEQYF
TRBJ1-5 - TRBD1 TRBV7-6 TGTGCCAGCAGCTTAGGGACAGGGGTACATCAGCCCCAGCATTTT CASSLGTGVHQPQHF
TRBJ2-1 - TRBD2 TRBV7-3 TGTGCCAGCAGCCCCAATTCGGCGGGGGGGAACTACAATGAGCAGTTCTTC CASSPNSAGGNYNEQFF
TRBJ1-2 many - TRBV25-1 TGTGCCAGCAGGGGCAACAACTATGGCTACACCTTC CASRGNNYGYTF
TRBJ1-1 - - TRBV20-1 TGCAGTGCTAGGGGGTTGAGACAGTCGAACACTGAAGCTTTCTTT CSARGLRQSNTEAFF
TRBJ2-3 - - TRBV12-3/TRBV12-4 TGTGCCAGCAGTTTAGGGAGAGTGGTCACAGATGCGCAGTATTTT CASSLGRVVTDAQYF
TRBJ2-1 many - TRBV30 TGTGCCTGGAGTGTACAAACGGGGGTTACGGCCGAGCAGTTCTTC CAWSVQTGVTAEQFF
TRBJ2-3 few TRBD2 TRBV20-1 TGCAGGAGTTCCGGACTAGTGTTCACAGATACGCAGTATTTT CRSSGLVFTDTQYF
TRBJ2-1 once TRBD2 TRBV20-1 TGCAGTGCTAGATTCGGGACTAACTACAATGAGCAGTTCTTC CSARFGTNYNEQFF
TRBJ2-1 many - TRBV12-3/TRBV12-4 TGTGCCAGCAGCCGCCTGATTCGCGAATACAATGAGCAGTTCTTC CASSRLIREYNEQFF
TRBJ1-5 few - TRBV3-1 TGTGCCAGCAGCCAAGATCGTAGCAATCAGCCCCAGCATTTT CASSQDRSNQPQHF
TRBJ2-1 few - TRBV2 TGTGCCAACTCCGGGGTGCGCTCCTACAATGAGCAGTTCTTC CANSGVRSYNEQFF
TRBJ1-1 - - TRBV3-1 TGTGCCAGCAGCCGACAGGTAATGAACACTGAAGCTTTCTTT CASSRQVMNTEAFF
TRBJ2-7 many - TRBV10-3 TGTGCCATCAGTGACAGGGGCTACGAGCAGTACTTC CAISDRGYEQYF
TRBJ2-5 - TRBD2 TRBV29-1 TGCAGCGTTGACGGTGGTAGCGGGAGGGCCGGGGAGACCCAGTACTTC CSVDGGSGRAGETQYF
TRBJ2-3 many - TRBV4-1 TGCGCCAGCAGCCAAGACCCGATGGGAGGAGATACGCAGTATTTT CASSQDPMGGDTQYF
TRBJ2-7 - TRBD1 TRBV11-1 TGTGCCAGCAGCTTACCACCGGGACAGGGTTACGAGCAGTACTTC CASSLPPGQGYEQYF
TRBJ1-5 few - TRBV20-1 TGCAGTGCTAGACCTGGGGGCGGGAACAATCAGCCCCAGCATTTT CSARPGGGNNQPQHF
TRBJ2-7 - TRBD1 TRBV20-1 TGCAGTGCTAGAGACCCGACAGGGCTCGTGCAGTACTTC CSARDPTGLVQYF
TRBJ1-5 few - TRBV2 TGTGCCAGCACCGCCCCGGACAGCTACAATCAGCCCCAGCATTTT CASTAPDSYNQPQHF
TRBJ1-6 many TRBD1 TRBV3-1 TGTGCCAGCAGCCAACAGGGGGTAGGTAATTCACCCCTCCACTTT CASSQQGVGNSPLHF